This T cell receptor (beta chain) was documented in a study of T cells after yellow fever vaccination. Turning to the study itself: Low-cell-number fractions were prepared with SMART-Seq v4 Ultra Low Input.

CDR1 is LNHNV and CDR2 is YYDKDF in the germline V gene (reference sequence). The V and J ends lost 0 bases and 7 bases respectively, with 16 bases between them. The CDR3 consists of 16 residues. By sample fraction, this clonotype is medium-sized. The antigen is undetermined. TCR cDNA, made by 5'RACE template switching, carried an added universal primer site and UMIs. TCRdb redid the calling of the 5' RACE reads with MiXCR, one entry per CDR3 protein. The sample includes 500,000 to 650,000 distinct CDR3 sequences, roughly an eighth of them seen just once. Findings of the study overall: It was a weaker secondary response, yet one that peaked faster, at day 5 versus 15. Clonotypes shared by both compartments, CD4 and CD8, made up a small share.

The J gene is TRBJ2-1, the V gene TRBV15; TRBD1 is a possible D gene (5 bases). This receptor was taken from a man younger than 45 who received the YFV17D yellow fever vaccine. The source material was PBMCs, sampled on the day of the yellow fever booster vaccination. The CDR3 sequence: CATSRDVGLGSNEQFF. Here the CDR3 DNA reads TGTGCCACCAGCAGAGATGTGGGGCTTGGATCGAATGAGCAGTTCTTC.